The sample holds one count of the clone carrying this TCR beta chain. What it binds is not known. CDR1 and CDR2 from the germline V gene are DFQATT and SNEGSKA (reference sequence). The CDR3 extends over 16 amino acids. Deletions cut 4 bases from V and 1 base from J, with 20 bases between. This specimen comes from a study of T cell repertoires in cytomegalovirus infection. Each CDR3 protein gets one entry after TCRdb re-called the reads with MiXCR. The table shows roughly 730,000 distinct CDR3 sequences, with roughly 36% occurring only once. Sample: cultured PBMCs, taken from culture after CMV antigen stimulation. This clonotype was sampled from a human donor in good health (CMV status not recorded). Some clones in this sample may be carry-over from other donors' samples. The V gene is TRBV20-1, the J gene TRBJ2-7; D uncertain. The CDR3 DNA sequence: TGCAGTGCTACGGGTTGGCGCGAATTCCCATCCTACGAGCAGTACTTC. Encoded protein: CSATGWREFPSYEQYF.